This TCR beta chain comes out of a study of blood T cell repertoires in COVID-19. Study in general: Acute-phase and convalescent COVID-19 samples originated in the United States, Italy and Spain. Sources were T cells, B-cell-depleted T cells, or PBMCs; the material itself was cDNA or gDNA.

J was trimmed by 7 bases and V by 4 bases; bases with no gene match: 7. CDR3 size: 14 residues. The germline V gene encodes CDR1 SGHDT and CDR2 YYEEEE. Original data processing: The authors estimated nucleated cell counts from reference gene primer amplification. This table comes from immunoSEQ multiplex PCR, and its TCRdb copy is limited to in-frame clones, with some not included. V, J and clone size are those of that table, while D and trimming were read from the DNA. The top ten clones hold approximately 2.8% of a sample with some 160,000 clones, about 89% of them seen once. The chain employs TRBV5-6 and TRBJ1-2; TRBD1 matches 10 bases. What was sequenced was peripheral blood. The source of this sequence is a man aged 60 to 75 with acute or convalescent COVID-19. CDR3 bases: TGTGCCAGCAGCAGGGGACAGGGGTTGCTTGGCTACACCTTC. Residues: CASSRGQGLLGYTF.